A selection of T cell receptor beta chains follows, all from one sample in a study of cytotoxic CD8 clonotypes in ibrutinib-treated CLL. TCRdb's table, derived via immunoSEQ multiplex PCR, lists solely in-frame clones and lacks some. The sample includes more than 200,000 clones, roughly 70% seen only once; the top ten take roughly 15%. Here the sequenced sample was PBMCs, taken after 24 months of ibrutinib treatment. All receptors come from a human donor with chronic lymphocytic leukemia. Both conserved end residues are part of each CDR3. Each record gives: J gene, CDR3 length, V gene, D gene, clone size, CDR3 protein, CDR3 DNA. D genes are given only for firm matches. Rows give clone size only sometimes, using once, few, many, or a class for an expanded clone.

TRBJ2-7,13,TRBV19,-,-,CASSPQKGYEQYF,TGTGCCAGTAGCCCCCAAAAGGGGTACGAGCAGTACTTC
TRBJ2-3,15,TRBV11-3,-,-,CASSLDGGSTDTQYF,TGTGCCAGCAGCTTAGATGGGGGTAGCACAGATACGCAGTATTTT
TRBJ2-7,13,TRBV15,-,-,CATSRGREYEQYF,TGTGCCACCAGCAGAGGGCGAGAGTACGAGCAGTACTTC
TRBJ2-7,15,TRBV4-3,TRBD2,-,CASSQGVAGVYEQYF,TGCGCCAGCAGCCAAGGGGTAGCGGGAGTCTACGAGCAGTACTTC
TRBJ2-3,16,TRBV4-1,TRBD2,-,CASSQDGAGAVLTQYF,TGCGCCAGCAGCCAAGACGGAGCGGGAGCCGTTCTGACGCAGTATTTT
TRBJ1-2,15,TRBV5-1,-,few,CASSLAARTDYGYTF,TGCGCCAGCAGCTTGGCTGCGCGGACAGACTATGGCTACACCTTC
TRBJ1-2,14,TRBV9,TRBD1,-,CASSPGQGLYGYTF,TGTGCCAGCAGCCCAGGACAGGGACTCTATGGCTACACCTTC
TRBJ2-7,16,TRBV9,TRBD1,-,CASSLWDSGSANEQYF,TGTGCCAGCAGCCTTTGGGACAGCGGCTCCGCCAACGAGCAGTACTTC
TRBJ2-1,14,TRBV29-1,-,-,CSVAGQGYINEQFF,TGCAGCGTTGCTGGGCAGGGCTATATCAATGAGCAGTTCTTC
TRBJ2-7,14,TRBV19,TRBD1,once,CASSSGQATYEQYF,TGTGCCAGTAGTAGTGGACAGGCGACCTACGAGCAGTACTTC
TRBJ2-1,15,TRBV6-5,-,-,CASSLRETAFNEQFF,TGTGCCAGCAGTCTACGCGAAACGGCCTTTAATGAGCAGTTCTTC
TRBJ2-1,14,TRBV18,TRBD2,-,CASSPKSGGNEQFF,TGTGCCAGCTCACCCAAGTCGGGGGGGAATGAGCAGTTCTTC
TRBJ1-2,15,TRBV27,-,few,CASSLASGTIGGYTF,TGTGCCAGCAGTTTAGCGTCTGGGACCATCGGAGGCTACACCTTC
TRBJ2-1,17,TRBV9,TRBD1,-,CASSVRAGTANLNEQFF,TGTGCCAGCAGCGTACGGGCCGGGACAGCGAACCTCAATGAGCAGTTCTTC
TRBJ1-2,15,TRBV18,-,few,CASSPEQELNYGYTF,TGTGCCAGCTCACCCGAGCAGGAGTTGAACTATGGCTACACCTTC
TRBJ2-5,17,TRBV15,-,-,CATSRVGKLDLQETQYF,TGTGCCACCAGCAGAGTGGGTAAGCTCGATCTACAAGAGACCCAGTACTTC
TRBJ2-2,16,TRBV7-8,-,-,CASSSPSLLSTGELFF,TGTGCCAGCAGCTCTCCCAGCCTGTTATCCACCGGGGAGCTGTTTTTT
TRBJ2-1,16,TRBV7-6,-,-,CASSLGGGKAYNEQFF,TGTGCCAGCAGCTTAGGGGGTGGTAAGGCCTACAATGAGCAGTTCTTC
TRBJ2-3,17,TRBV7-9,-,-,CASSLGSRPSSTDTQYF,TGTGCCAGCAGCTTAGGGTCGCGCCCCAGCAGCACAGATACGCAGTATTTT
TRBJ2-7,17,TRBV5-1,TRBD2,-,CASSLEGLGIASYEQYF,TGCGCCAGCAGCTTGGAGGGACTAGGAATAGCCTCCTACGAGCAGTACTTC
TRBJ2-7,13,TRBV7-2,-,-,CASRSGSSYEQYF,TGTGCCAGCAGATCTGGGAGCTCCTACGAGCAGTACTTC
TRBJ1-1,12,TRBV6-5,-,few,CASSNVDREAFF,TGTGCCAGCAGTAACGTCGACAGGGAAGCTTTCTTT
TRBJ1-4,13,TRBV14,-,-,CASSRDHIEKLFF,TGTGCCAGCAGCCGGGACCACATAGAAAAACTGTTTTTT
TRBJ2-7,17,TRBV30,-,-,CASSLLRALDSTYEQYF,TGTGCCTCCTCTCTTCTGCGGGCGTTGGACAGCACCTACGAGCAGTACTTC
TRBJ1-4,13,TRBV19,-,-,CASSPIEAEKLFF,TGTGCCAGTAGTCCCATTGAGGCGGAAAAACTGTTTTTT
TRBJ2-5,14,TRBV9,TRBD1,-,CASSVGQGGETQYF,TGTGCCAGCAGCGTGGGACAGGGGGGCGAGACCCAGTACTTC
TRBJ2-3,14,TRBV7-2,-,-,CASSLVPPPDTQYF,TGTGCCAGCAGCTTAGTGCCCCCGCCAGATACGCAGTATTTT
TRBJ2-3,15,TRBV7-7,TRBD1,-,CASSLDSGGLDTQYF,TGTGCTAGCAGCTTAGATTCAGGGGGCTTGGATACGCAGTATTTT
TRBJ2-2,15,TRBV29-1,-,-,CSATWGTGNTGELFF,TGCAGCGCCACCTGGGGGACGGGAAACACCGGGGAGCTGTTTTTT
TRBJ1-5,16,TRBV28,-,few,CASSLIGGLSNQPQHF,TGTGCCAGCAGTTTGATTGGAGGCCTTAGCAATCAGCCCCAGCATTTT
TRBJ2-1,12,TRBV30,-,few,CAWSVEPTEQFF,TGTGCCTGGAGTGTTGAGCCAACGGAGCAGTTCTTC